One TCR beta chain is described in this entry. This entry is derived from a study of blood T cell repertoires in COVID-19. Study processing details: Estimated nucleated cell counts came from reference gene primer amplification. Here immunoSEQ multiplex PCR was the method, and the copy in TCRdb shows in-frame clones only, minus some. The DNA gave D and trimming, while V, J and clone size come from that table. The data hold about 220,000 clones, with roughly 84% observed a single time. Trimming took 2 bases from V and 7 from J; bases not matched to a gene: 5. The V gene's germline CDR1 is SGHRS and CDR2 YFSETQ. The CDR3 has 14 residues.

The sequence was collected from a woman in her fifties or sixties with acute or convalescent COVID-19. This chain links TRBV5-1 with TRBJ2-1; 8 nucleotides agree with TRBD1. Sequencing was carried out using peripheral blood. The CDR3 is CASSLGQGVNEQFF. CDR3 nucleotide sequence: TGCGCCAGCAGCTTAGGACAGGGAGTTAATGAGCAGTTCTTC.